The clone carrying this TCR beta chain was counted ten times or more. Its antigen remains unidentified. The record originates from a study of response to subunit inactivated influenza vaccine. General study results and limits: The authors proposed limited new T cell recruitment per seasonal influenza vaccination.

TCRdb recomputed calls from the RT-PCR reads with MiXCR, one row per CDR3 protein. The sample includes roughly 500,000 distinct CDR3 sequences, about 15% seen only once; the top ten take 3%. The CDR3 extends over 15 amino acids. V lost 5 bases, J lost 4 bases, and 6 bases stayed unmatched. Germline V gene data show CDR1 as SGHVS and CDR2 as FQNEAQ. The sequence was collected from a man between 50 and 69 years old who received an inactivated influenza vaccine. Sequencing was performed on CD4+ T cells sorted from PBMCs, taken around 2 years after vaccination. This sequence joins TRBV7-8 and TRBJ2-1; 9 bases match TRBD2. CDR3 sequence: CASSRGGAMYNEQFF. The DNA for the CDR3 is TGTGCCAGCAGCCGCGGGGGGGCAATGTACAATGAGCAGTTCTTC.